One sample yielded the 18 T cell receptor beta chains listed below, sequenced in a study of blood T cell repertoires in COVID-19. The data were produced by immunoSEQ multiplex PCR, yet TCRdb's version contains in-frame clones alone and is incomplete. The sample gives about 130,000 clones, 79% of which show up once; about 40% is in the top ten. Input material: peripheral blood. The receptors here all came from a man aged 40-50 years with active or convalescent COVID-19.

This sequence joins TRBV19 and TRBJ1-2, with 12 bases identical to TRBD1. CDR3 length: 17 amino acids. The germline CDR1 and CDR2 sequences are LNHDA and SQIVND (reference sequence). Losses at the gene ends were 4 bases for V and 2 bases for J; bases not matched to a gene: 8. The chain's CDR3 is CASSRGTGGVRNYGYTF. For the CDR3, the DNA is TGTGCCAGTAGTAGGGGGACAGGGGGCGTACGGAACTATGGCTACACCTTC.

This clone was seen only a few times. The junction does not match germline at one end; this may be a read error. V is TRBV7-3 and J is TRBJ2-7; TRBD1 matches 8 bases. Per the germline V gene, CDR1 is SGHTA and CDR2 is FQGTGA. The CDR3 runs 13 residues. The CDR3 DNA follows: TGTGCCAGCAGACAGGGGGAATCCTTCGAGCAGTACTTC. Encoded protein: CASRQGESFEQYF. Variable domain in full (rest from reference TRBV7-3 and TRBJ2-7): GAGVSQTPSNKVTEKGKYVELRCDPISGHTALYWYRQSLGQGPEFLIYFQGTGAADDSGLPNDRFFAVRPEGSVSTLKIQRTERGDSAVYLCASRQGESFEQYFGPGTRLTVT.

DNA of the CDR3: TGTGCCAGCAGCCGGACTAGAAATGAGCAGTTCTTC. Residues: CASSRTRNEQFF. V usage is TRBV6-2 or TRBV6-3 and J usage is TRBJ2-1, with 7 positions matching TRBD2. Germline trimming cut 6 bases from V and 7 bases from J; bases unmatched to any gene: 3. Germline loops: CDR1 MNHEY, CDR2 SVGEGT. This CDR3 has 12 residues.

This chain joins TRBV27 and TRBJ2-3; possibly TRBD2 for D (5 bases). The germline V gene encodes CDR1 MNHEY and CDR2 SMNVEV (reference sequence). The germline V and J ends were trimmed by 7 bases and 2 bases, with 10 bases remaining between them. This CDR3 region has 13 residues. The CDR3 region has the DNA TGTGCCAGCACGACGGGATCCACAGATACGCAGTATTTT. Encoded protein: CASTTGSTDTQYF.

The chain couples TRBV28 to TRBJ2-7; D might be TRBD1 (5 bases). This CDR3 spans 15 amino acids. V lost 3 bases and J lost 6, with 18 bases in between. Germline CDR1 is MDHEN and CDR2 is SYDVKM. The CDR3 spells CASSFRTRKGAEQYF. The CDR3, as DNA: TGTGCCAGCAGTTTCCGGACCAGGAAAGGGGCCGAGCAGTACTTC. Full variable domain (missing parts from reference TRBV28 and TRBJ2-7): DVKVTQSSRYLVKRTGEKVFLECVQDMDHENMFWYRQDPGLGLRLIYFSYDVKMKEKGDIPEGYSVSREKKERFSLILESASTNQTSMYLCASSFRTRKGAEQYFGPGTRLTVT.

The chain carries TRBV28 and TRBJ2-7; D perhaps matches TRBD2 (6 bases). Germline CDR1 and CDR2: MDHEN and SYDVKM. The V end was cut by 6 bases, the J end by 7 bases, with 16 bases between. This CDR3 comprises 13 residues. The CDR3 bases are TGTGCCAGCAGACCCGGGGGAGTGTCGGAGCAGTACTTC. Translation: CASRPGGVSEQYF.

J is TRBJ1-1 and V is TRBV5-4, with 7 positions matching TRBD1. CDR3 size: 14 residues. Trimming took 4 bases from V and 3 from J; bases not matched to a gene: 6. Germline V gene data show CDR1 as SGHNT and CDR2 as YYREEE (reference sequence). CDR3 nucleotide sequence: TGTGCCAGCAGCCGGGACAGAGGTTACACTGAAGCTTTCTTT. Its protein is CASSRDRGYTEAFF.

V gene TRBV5-6 combines with J gene TRBJ1-1; TRBD1 aligns across 8 bases. The V gene's germline CDR1 is SGHDT and CDR2 YYEEEE. J lost 4 bases, V lost 4 bases, and 15 bases had no gene match. This CDR3 has 17 amino acids. In DNA form, the CDR3 reads TGTGCCAGCAGCCCCGGTTCAGGGGGCGCCCCGGGCACTGAAGCTTTCTTT. Translated: CASSPGSGGAPGTEAFF.

The rearrangement uses TRBV24-1 and TRBJ1-2; D gene ambiguous. V was trimmed by 3 bases and J by 5 bases, leaving 15 bases between them. CDR3 length: 15 amino acids. CDR1 is KGHDR, CDR2 SFDVKD, per germline. The CDR3 spells CATSDPTPGSYGYTF. For the CDR3, the DNA is TGTGCCACCAGTGATCCTACCCCGGGAAGTTATGGCTACACCTTC.

The chain couples TRBV28 to TRBJ1-5; no firm D call. The germline V gene encodes CDR1 MDHEN and CDR2 SYDVKM. Trimming stripped 2 bases from V and 3 bases from J, with 8 bases between. This CDR3 is built from 14 residues. CDR3 sequence reads: CASSLVQDNQPQHF. The DNA of the CDR3 is TGTGCCAGCAGTTTAGTGCAGGACAATCAGCCCCAGCATTTT.

This chain connects TRBV16 to TRBJ2-1; 8 bases align to TRBD1. With V trimmed by 0 bases and J by 3 bases, 10 bases remained unmatched. Germline loops: CDR1 KGHSY, CDR2 FQNENV. The CDR3 extends over 18 amino acids. CDR3 loop: CASSQSTRTGTVYNEQFF. CDR3 bases: TGTGCCAGCAGCCAATCGACCCGGACAGGGACGGTCTACAATGAGCAGTTCTTC. Using reference TRBV16 and TRBJ2-1 for the parts outside the CDR3, the full variable domain is GEEVAQTPKHLVRGEGQKAKLYCAPIKGHSYVFWYQQVLKNEFKFLISFQNENVFDETGMPKERFSAKCLPNSPCSLEIQATKLEDSAVYFCASSQSTRTGTVYNEQFFGPGTRLTVL.

V gene TRBV2 combines with J gene TRBJ1-5; D gene unclear. Trimming took 1 base from V and 0 from J, leaving 7 bases between them. The CDR3 has 15 amino acids. Germline values: CDR1 SNHLY, CDR2 FYNNEI. CDR3 protein: CASSEVPDSNQPQHF. The DNA of the CDR3 is TGTGCCAGCAGTGAAGTTCCAGATAGCAATCAGCCCCAGCATTTT.

This sequence joins TRBV7-6 and TRBJ2-5; the D is unclear. From germline, CDR1 is SGHVS and CDR2 FNYEAQ. Trimming removed 5 bases at V and 2 bases at J, with 3 bases between. The CDR3 loop spans 11 amino acids. CDR3 loop: CASSLQETQYF. DNA of the CDR3: TGTGCCAGCAGCCTTCAAGAGACCCAGTACTTC.

This clone was found once. The chain carries TRBV7-6 and TRBJ2-2; D ambiguous. The CDR3 covers 13 residues. Germline assignment: CDR1 SGHVS and CDR2 FNYEAQ. V shed 6 bases and J shed 7 bases, with 12 bases lying between them. CDR3 protein: CASSPRVGGELFF. For the CDR3, the DNA is TGTGCCAGCAGTCCTCGGGTTGGCGGGGAGCTGTTTTTT. The full variable domain, rest sourced from reference TRBV7-6 and TRBJ2-2, is GAGVSQSPRYKVTKRGQDVALRCDPISGHVSLYWYRQALGQGPEFLTYFNYEAQQDKSGLPNDRFSAERPEGSISTLTIQRTEQRDSAMYRCASSPRVGGELFFGEGSRLTVL.

V gene TRBV30 combines with J gene TRBJ2-2; TRBD1 might be the D (6 bases). CDR1 GTSNPN and CDR2 SVGIG come from the germline V gene (reference sequence). Trimming stripped 0 bases from V and 4 bases from J, with 9 bases between. The CDR3 covers 14 residues. CDR3 coding DNA: TGTGCCTGGAGTGTAAGGACAGTCACCGGGGAGCTGTTTTTT. Its translation: CAWSVRTVTGELFF.

V gene TRBV10-3 combines with J gene TRBJ2-1; 11 bases are shared with TRBD2. Germline V lookup: CDR1 ENHRY, CDR2 SYGVKD. J was trimmed by 5 bases and V by 6 bases; bases with no gene match: 0. The CDR3 spans 13 residues. CDR3 region: CAIRGLADNEQFF. The CDR3 bases are TGTGCCATCAGGGGACTAGCGGACAATGAGCAGTTCTTC.

The CDR3 is CASSSPSWRGTDTQYF. The CDR3, as DNA: TGTGCCAGCAGCTCGCCTAGCTGGCGGGGCACAGATACGCAGTATTTT. The chain combines TRBV7-2 with TRBJ2-3; a weak D match, TRBD2 (5 bases). CDR3 length equals 16 residues. The germline V gene has CDR1 SGHTA and CDR2 FQGNSA. Trimming removed 4 bases from V and 1 base from J, with 15 bases in between. The entire variable domain, with the rest obtained from reference TRBV7-2 and TRBJ2-3, is as follows: GAGVSQSPSNKVTEKGKDVELRCDPISGHTALYWYRQSLGQGLEFLIYFQGNSAPDKSGLPSDRFSAERTGGSVSTLTIQRTQQEDSAVYLCASSSPSWRGTDTQYFGPGTRLTVL.

The chain is built from TRBV19 and TRBJ1-2; weak D call: TRBD1 (6 bases). From germline, CDR1 is LNHDA and CDR2 SQIVND (reference sequence). The ends were cut back, 4 bases at V and 8 bases at J, with 17 bases in the middle. CDR3 length: 14 amino acids. CDR3 sequence reads: CASSSTPGTTGYTF. CDR3 coding DNA: TGTGCCAGTAGTAGCACCCCGGGGACAACAGGCTACACCTTC.